This T cell receptor beta chain originates from a study of cytomegalovirus exposure and HLA in healthy donors. Study-wide results and caveats: Three CMV-associated chains proved CMV antigen-specific in vitro. Listed as cytomegalovirus-associated were 150 to 200 TCR beta chains. Near-uniform donor sequencing depth was presumed by presence/absence analyses.

This clone came up a few times. Antigen: not known. Germline assignment: CDR1 SNHLY and CDR2 FYNNEI. The ends lost 8 bases at V and 0 bases at J; junction bases unmatched: 4. The CDR3 is 14 amino acids. The PCR was carried out with 60 Vbeta primers and 13 Jbeta primers. TCRdb keeps only in-frame clones here, not all; method: immunoSEQ multiplex PCR. The sample contains about 130,000 clones, about 10% of which appear only once. The gene calls are TRBV2 and TRBJ2-3; 8 bases line up with TRBD2. The sequence came from a woman aged 18-29 years in good health and CMV-seropositive. Specimen: PBMCs. CDR3 in amino acids: CASLAGTSTDTQYF. The CDR3 DNA reads as TGTGCCAGCCTAGCGGGCACTAGCACAGATACGCAGTATTTT.